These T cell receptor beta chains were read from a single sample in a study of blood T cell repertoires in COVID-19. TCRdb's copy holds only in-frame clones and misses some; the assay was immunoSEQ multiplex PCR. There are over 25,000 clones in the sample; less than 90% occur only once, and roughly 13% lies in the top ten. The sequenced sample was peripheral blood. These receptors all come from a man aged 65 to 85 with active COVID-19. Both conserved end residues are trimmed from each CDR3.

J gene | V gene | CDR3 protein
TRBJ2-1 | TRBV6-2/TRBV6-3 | ASSYGLAGASEQF
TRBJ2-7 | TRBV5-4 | ASSSEFPGQGGEQY
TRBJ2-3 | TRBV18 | ASTGSVPFSTDTQY
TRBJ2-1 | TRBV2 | ASSDGGRIDNEQF
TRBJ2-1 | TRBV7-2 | ASSHGRGFSYNEQF
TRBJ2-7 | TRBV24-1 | ATSDPGRAGEQY
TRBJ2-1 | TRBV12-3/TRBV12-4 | ASSLGLNEQF
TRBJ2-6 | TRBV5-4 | ASSGVSSGANVLT
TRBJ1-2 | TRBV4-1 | ASSPSDLQGYGYT
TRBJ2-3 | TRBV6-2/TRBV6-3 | ASSSGDTDTQY
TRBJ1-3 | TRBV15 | ATSTGGGQGRNTIY
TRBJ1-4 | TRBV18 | ASSTRATTNEKLF
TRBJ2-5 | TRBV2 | ASSGVGRGETQY
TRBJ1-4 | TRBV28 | ASSFGTVNEKLF
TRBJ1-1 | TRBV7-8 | ASSLVEGGTEAF
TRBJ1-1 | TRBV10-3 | AIGREDTEAF
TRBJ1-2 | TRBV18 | ASSRLTGNVDGYT
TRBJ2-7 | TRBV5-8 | ASSFLGQGAEQY
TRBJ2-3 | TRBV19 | ASSQQGADTQY
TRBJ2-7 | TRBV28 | ASSTGSGPYEQY
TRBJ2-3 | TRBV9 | ASSVSAGVSDTQY
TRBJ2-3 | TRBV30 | AWKLAGGVSTDTQY
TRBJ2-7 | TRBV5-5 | ASSLQPNVGTGSYEQY
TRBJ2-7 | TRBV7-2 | ASSPGYEQY
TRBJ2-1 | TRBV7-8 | ASSLGTTGNEQF
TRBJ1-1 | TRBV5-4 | ASSPTGLGTEAF
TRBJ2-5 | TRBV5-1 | ASSLDPLSGRLETQY
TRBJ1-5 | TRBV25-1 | ASSGGTGYSNQPQH
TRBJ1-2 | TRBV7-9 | ASSSWDRGGYT
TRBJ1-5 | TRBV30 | AWSASSNQPQH
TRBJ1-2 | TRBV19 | ASSREGSYGYT
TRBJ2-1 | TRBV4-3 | ASSHRDRDNEQF
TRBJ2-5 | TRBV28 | ASTISSGAQETQY
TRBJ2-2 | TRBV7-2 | ASSTRTSGTGELF
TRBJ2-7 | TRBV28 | ASSPSEGQGGYEQY
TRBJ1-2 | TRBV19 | ASSMGGDYGYT
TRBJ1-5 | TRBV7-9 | ASTGQGRNQPQH
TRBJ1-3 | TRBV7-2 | ASSPDKSSGNTIY
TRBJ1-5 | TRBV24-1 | ATQTRDTGGNQPQH
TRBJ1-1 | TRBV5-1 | ASRDSGTGNTEAF
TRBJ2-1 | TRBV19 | ASRVAGGIEQF
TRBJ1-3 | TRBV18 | ASSPLPGQALSLSGNTIY
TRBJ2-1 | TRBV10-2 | ASGTSGGNEQF